This T cell receptor (beta chain) was identified in a study of blood T cell repertoires in COVID-19 (dated by TCRdb to the early 2020s). About the investigation overall: The collaborator samples originated in the United States, Italy and Spain and spanned the acute and convalescent phases of COVID-19. The prospective study material was composed of cDNA or gDNA derived from T cells, B-cell-depleted T cells, or PBMCs. Samples came from the ongoing ImmuneRACE study (first 160 participants) plus 1,254 subjects from 6 global collaborators. Deeply sampled blood TCRbeta repertoires from subjects exposed to, actively infected with, or recovered from COVID-19 were included in the dataset. Where available, HLA class I and class II types were taken from metadata supplied by the sample provider and were not determined by assay-based typing. Nearly every sample came with metadata listing a de-identified subject ID, COVID-19 status, age in years and sex. The repertoires were released in a freely available public database meant as a resource for research on the immune response to SARS-CoV-2. The full study reports these points: Clinical and demographic metadata were provided uncurated, with the amount varying by source and participant.

Each collaborating institution followed its own protocols to collect whole blood in K2EDTA tubes. For TCRbeta analysis, collaborator samples were shipped as frozen whole blood, as isolated PBMCs, or as DNA extracted from either sample type. TCRbeta CDR3 regions were amplified from genomic DNA using the immunoSEQ Assay, a bias-controlled multiplex PCR. The authors processed their data as follows. Within the assay, amplification of reference gene primers was used to estimate how many nucleated cells each sample contained. To quantify the absolute abundance of each unique TCRbeta CDR3 rearrangement, sequence reads were collapsed and filtered. Productive Simpson clonality was computed per sample as the square root of Simpson's diversity index over productive rearrangements. TCRdb re-hosts the immuneACCESS table, in-frame sequences only. Its copies lack some clones; in the studies checked, an unresolved V gene accounts for under half of them, and the cause for the rest is not known. Clone size and the V and J calls come from that table; the DNA yielded D and trimming. Counted in this sample were under 150,000 clones; around four fifths of them appeared once. The ten largest account for about 3.1% of the sample.

In this sample, this clone turned up once. Its recognized antigen is unknown. It has no much larger one-base neighbor in the sample; base qualities were not kept. This TCR derives from a woman in her thirties or forties with active or convalescent COVID-19. Material for sequencing was peripheral blood.

At the DNA level, the sequence is TGTGCCAGCAGTTCTCCACAACAGGGTGGGTACACTGAAGCTTTCTTT. Its product reads: CASSSPQQGGYTEAFF. The receptor chain draws on TRBV28 and TRBJ1-1; matching of 6 bases hints at TRBD1 as the D gene. CDR1 and CDR2 were assigned from the germline V gene as MDHEN and SYDVKM. The germline ends are 18 bases apart after V is trimmed by 4 bases and J by 3 bases. Including the terminal cysteine and phenylalanine, the CDR3 comprises 16 residues. Only the CDR3 DNA stays, 48 bases, in frame from base 1.